This passage covers 19 T cell receptor beta chains from one sample sequenced in a study of cytomegalovirus exposure and HLA in healthy donors. Sequenced by immunoSEQ multiplex PCR; TCRdb stores in-frame clones only, minus some. The repertoire includes 110,000 or so clones, approximately 85% of them detected once, and roughly 3% sits in the top ten. The material sequenced was PBMCs. The receptor set was obtained from a woman under 30 in good health and CMV-seronegative.

This chain links TRBV9 with TRBJ2-7, with unresolved D. The CDR3 loop spans 11 amino acids. Germline loops: CDR1 SGDLS, CDR2 YYNGEE. The germline V and J ends were trimmed by 3 bases and 2 bases, with 3 bases remaining between them. The CDR3 loop is CASSAAYEQYF. In nucleotides, the CDR3 is TGTGCCAGCAGCGCAGCCTACGAGCAGTACTTC.

The chain carries TRBV29-1 and TRBJ2-3; TRBD2 matches at 12 bases. This CDR3 comprises 15 residues. In germline, CDR1 is SQVTM, CDR2 ANQGSEA. The V segment lost 7 bases and the J segment 6 bases; nucleotides outside the gene matches: 11. CDR3: CSAYKLAGGGDTQYF. The CDR3 nucleotides read TGCAGCGCCTACAAACTAGCGGGGGGAGGGGATACGCAGTATTTT.

The chain links TRBV6-5 to TRBJ1-2; D is possibly TRBD1 (5 bases). From germline, CDR1 is MNHEY and CDR2 SVGAGI. The CDR3 has 12 amino acids. The V end lost 5 bases, the J end lost 4 bases, and 8 bases lay between the germline ends. CDR3 DNA sequence: TGTGCCAGCAGTCCCGACAGCTATGGCTACACCTTC. It translates to CASSPDSYGYTF.

This clone was seen just once. This sample includes further DNA sequences coding for the same CDR3. The gene calls are TRBV25-1 and TRBJ2-7, with D possibly TRBD2 on 6 matching bases. Trimming shortened V by 1 base and J by 7 bases, and 11 bases separated the two germline ends. The CDR3 has 13 residues. Germline CDR1 reads MGHDK; CDR2 reads SYGVNS. CDR3 in amino acids: CASSELSGEEQYF. The CDR3 DNA sequence: TGTGCCAGCAGTGAATTATCGGGGGAAGAGCAGTACTTC.

The chain carries TRBV7-9 and TRBJ1-1, with D possibly TRBD1 on 5 matching bases. Germline lookup yields CDR1 SEHNR and CDR2 FQNEAQ (reference sequence). The CDR3 sequence is 12 residues long. V lost 5 bases, J lost 4 bases, and 8 bases lay in between. The CDR3 coding sequence is TGTGCCAGCAGCCGCGGGGCCACTGAAGCTTTCTTT. The encoded protein is CASSRGATEAFF.

This chain connects TRBV4-1 to TRBJ2-2; 11 bases fit TRBD1. The germline V gene has CDR1 MGHRA and CDR2 YSYEKL. This CDR3 region has 15 residues. The junction had 4 bases not matched to a gene; V was cut back by 5 bases and J by 5 bases. CDR3 residues: CASSKGQGGTGELFF. The DNA for the CDR3 is TGCGCCAGCAGCAAGGGACAGGGGGGAACCGGGGAGCTGTTTTTT.

The V call is TRBV7-6, the J call TRBJ2-7; 11 positions match TRBD1. The CDR3 has 16 amino acids. J was trimmed by 2 bases and V by 5 bases; bases with no gene match: 8. Looked up from germline, CDR1 is SGHVS and CDR2 is FNYEAQ. CDR3 in DNA: TGTGCCAGCAGCCCAGAGGGACAGGGGGTCGCCTACGAGCAGTACTTC. Encoded protein: CASSPEGQGVAYEQYF.

The chain recombines TRBV14 with TRBJ1-2, with D maybe TRBD1 (6 bases). The CDR3 has 15 residues. The ends were cut back, 0 bases at V and 7 bases at J, with 15 bases in the middle. Per the germline V gene, CDR1 is SGHDN and CDR2 is FVKESK. This CDR3 reads CASSQDIRGAGGYTF. The CDR3 nucleotides are TGTGCCAGCAGCCAAGATATACGGGGGGCAGGTGGCTACACCTTC. The entire variable domain, with the rest obtained from reference TRBV14 and TRBJ1-2, is as follows: EAGVTQFPSHSVIEKGQTVTLRCDPISGHDNLYWYRRVMGKEIKFLLHFVKESKQDESGMPNNRFLAERTGGTYSTLKVQPAELEDSGVYFCASSQDIRGAGGYTFGSGTRLTVV.

The table lists this clone with a few counts. The rearrangement links TRBV9 to TRBJ1-2; 9 bases are shared with TRBD1. The CDR3 length is 14 residues. Germline lookup yields CDR1 SGDLS and CDR2 YYNGEE. Losses at the gene ends were 3 bases for V and 2 bases for J; bases not matched to a gene: 2. CDR3 nucleotides: TGTGCCAGCAGCGCAGGGACAGGGAACTATGGCTACACCTTC. Amino acid sequence: CASSAGTGNYGYTF. The whole variable domain, filled in from reference TRBV9 and TRBJ1-2, reads DSGVTQTPKHLITATGQRVTLRCSPRSGDLSVYWYQQSLDQGLQFLIQYYNGEERAKGNILERFSAQQFPDLHSELNLSSLELGDSALYFCASSAGTGNYGYTFGSGTRLTVV.

Note on this clone: Other DNA sequences of this sample code for an identical CDR3. V usage is TRBV9 and J usage is TRBJ1-6, with 7 bases identical to TRBD1. The CDR3 covers 14 residues. J lost 3 bases, V lost 3 bases, and 0 bases had no gene match. Per the germline V gene, CDR1 is SGDLS and CDR2 is YYNGEE. CDR3 sequence reads: CASSGDSYNSPLHF. The CDR3, as DNA: TGTGCCAGCAGCGGGGACAGCTATAATTCACCCCTCCACTTT.

The rearrangement joins TRBV27 to TRBJ2-7, with D possibly matching TRBD2 (6 bases). Trimming shortened V by 6 bases and J by 0 bases, and 15 bases separated the two germline ends. Germline CDR1 and CDR2: MNHEY and SMNVEV (reference sequence). The CDR3 length is 15 residues. CDR3 sequence (DNA): TGTGCCAGCAGGTTAGGACCCGGGAGCTCCTACGAGCAGTACTTC. Translated, it gives CASRLGPGSSYEQYF.

The V gene is TRBV6-5, the J gene TRBJ1-1, with D tentatively TRBD1 (5 bases). The CDR3 totals 14 residues. Between the trimmed V and J ends, which lost 2 bases and 5 bases, there was a span of 12 bases. The V gene's germline CDR1 is MNHEY and CDR2 SVGAGI. The CDR3 spells CASSYGPGRTEAFF. The CDR3 DNA is TGTGCCAGCAGTTACGGTCCAGGGAGGACTGAAGCTTTCTTT.

This chain joins TRBV4-1 and TRBJ1-1; D call uncertain. Trimming removed 1 base from V and 7 bases from J, with 4 bases in between. The CDR3 consists of 11 residues. The V gene's germline CDR1 is MGHRA and CDR2 YSYEKL. CDR3 sequence: CASSQGGEAFF. DNA of the CDR3: TGCGCCAGCAGCCAAGGAGGTGAAGCTTTCTTT.

In this sample, this clone turned up a few times. This chain connects TRBV4-1 to TRBJ1-2; 7 bases align to TRBD1. The V gene's germline CDR1 is MGHRA and CDR2 YSYEKL. CDR3 length: 14 amino acids. Losses at the gene ends were 0 bases for V and 8 bases for J; bases not matched to a gene: 6. CDR3 sequence: CASSQDFTGDGYTF. As DNA, the CDR3 is TGCGCCAGCAGCCAAGATTTTACAGGGGACGGCTACACCTTC.

The chain recombines TRBV15 with TRBJ1-6, with a weak D call TRBD1 (6 bases). Germline V gene data show CDR1 as LNHNV and CDR2 as YYDKDF (reference sequence). This CDR3 comprises 18 residues. V lost 0 bases, J lost 7 bases, and 19 bases lay in between. CDR3 residues: CATSRDRASTGPNSPLHF. In DNA form, the CDR3 reads TGTGCCACCAGCAGAGATAGGGCTTCAACAGGGCCCAATTCACCCCTCCACTTT.

This chain links TRBV28 with TRBJ2-2; TRBD1 agrees at 10 bases. Trimming cost V 5 bases and J 6 bases; bases outside gene matches: 12. Germline V gene lookup returns CDR1 MDHEN and CDR2 SYDVKM. The CDR3 runs to 17 residues. As DNA, the CDR3 is TGTGCCAGCAGTCCATCGACAGGGGGCGCTGGGGCCGGGGAGCTGTTTTTT. Translated: CASSPSTGGAGAGELFF.

A single count supports this clone. The chain uses TRBV6-1 and TRBJ2-3, with 9 bases fitting TRBD2. With 6 bases clipped from V and 2 bases from J, the junction kept 6 bases outside the gene matches. CDR1 is MNHNS, CDR2 SASEGT, per germline. The CDR3 is made up of 15 amino acids. The CDR3 loop is CASSRTSAFTDTQYF. The CDR3 DNA reads TGTGCCAGCAGCCGGACTAGCGCGTTCACAGATACGCAGTATTTT.

The V and J genes are TRBV4-1 and TRBJ1-2; D is uncertain. Germline lookup yields CDR1 MGHRA and CDR2 YSYEKL. V lost 0 bases to trimming and J lost 4 bases, with 9 bases between them. CDR3 length equals 14 residues. The CDR3 spells CASSQDASGYGYTF. The CDR3, as DNA: TGCGCCAGCAGCCAAGATGCGTCAGGCTATGGCTACACCTTC.

The V call is TRBV5-1, the J call TRBJ1-2; 8 nucleotides align to TRBD1. The CDR3 extends over 15 amino acids. The V and J ends lost 4 bases and 8 bases, in that order; junction bases with no gene match: 13. In germline, CDR1 is SGHRS, CDR2 YFSETQ. The CDR3 sequence is CASSPDYRGFLGYTF. The CDR3 nucleotides are TGCGCCAGCAGCCCGGACTACAGGGGGTTCCTCGGCTACACCTTC. The full variable domain, completed using reference TRBV5-1 and TRBJ1-2, is KAGVTQTPRYLIKTRGQQVTLSCSPISGHRSVSWYQQTPGQGLQFLFEYFSETQRNKGNFPGRFSGRQFSNSRSEMNVSTLELGDSALYLCASSPDYRGFLGYTFGSGTRLTVV.